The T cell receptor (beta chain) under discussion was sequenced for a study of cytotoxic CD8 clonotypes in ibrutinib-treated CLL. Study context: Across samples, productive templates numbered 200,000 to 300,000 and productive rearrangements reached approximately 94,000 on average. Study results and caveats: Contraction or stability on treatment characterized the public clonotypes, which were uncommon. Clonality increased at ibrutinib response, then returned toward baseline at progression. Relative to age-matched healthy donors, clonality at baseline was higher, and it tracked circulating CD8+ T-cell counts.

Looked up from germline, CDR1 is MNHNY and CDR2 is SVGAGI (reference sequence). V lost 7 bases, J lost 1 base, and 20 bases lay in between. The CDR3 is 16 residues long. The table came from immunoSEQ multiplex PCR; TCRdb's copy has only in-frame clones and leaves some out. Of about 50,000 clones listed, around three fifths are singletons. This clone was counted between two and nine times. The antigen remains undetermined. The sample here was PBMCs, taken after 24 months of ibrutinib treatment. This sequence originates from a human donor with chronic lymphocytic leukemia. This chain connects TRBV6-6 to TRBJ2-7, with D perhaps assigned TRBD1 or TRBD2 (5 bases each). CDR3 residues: CASMEYRTGLSYEQYF. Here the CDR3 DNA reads TGTGCCAGCATGGAATACCGGACGGGGCTTTCCTACGAGCAGTACTTC.